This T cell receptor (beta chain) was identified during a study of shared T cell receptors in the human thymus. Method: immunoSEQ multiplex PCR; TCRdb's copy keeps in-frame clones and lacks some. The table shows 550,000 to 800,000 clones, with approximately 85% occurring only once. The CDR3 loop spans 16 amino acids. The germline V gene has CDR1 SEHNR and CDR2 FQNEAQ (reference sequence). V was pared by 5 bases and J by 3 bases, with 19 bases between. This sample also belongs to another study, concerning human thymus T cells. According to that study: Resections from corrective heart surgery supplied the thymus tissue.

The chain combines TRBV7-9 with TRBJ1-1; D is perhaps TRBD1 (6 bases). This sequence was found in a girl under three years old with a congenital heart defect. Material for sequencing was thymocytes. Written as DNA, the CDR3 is TGTGCCAGCAGCCTTTTTGGGGGCTTGTCTGACACTGAAGCTTTCTTT. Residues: CASSLFGGLSDTEAFF.